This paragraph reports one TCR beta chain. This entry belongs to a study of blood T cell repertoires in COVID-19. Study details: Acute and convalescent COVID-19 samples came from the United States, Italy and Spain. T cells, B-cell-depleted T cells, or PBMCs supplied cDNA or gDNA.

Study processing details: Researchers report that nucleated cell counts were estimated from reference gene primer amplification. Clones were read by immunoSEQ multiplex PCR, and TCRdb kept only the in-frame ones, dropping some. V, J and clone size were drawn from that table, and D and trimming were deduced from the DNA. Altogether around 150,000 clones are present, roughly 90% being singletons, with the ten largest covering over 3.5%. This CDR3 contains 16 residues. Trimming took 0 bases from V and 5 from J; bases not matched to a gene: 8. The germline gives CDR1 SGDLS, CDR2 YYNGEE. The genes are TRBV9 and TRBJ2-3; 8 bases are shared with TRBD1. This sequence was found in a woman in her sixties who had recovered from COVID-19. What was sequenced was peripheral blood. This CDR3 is CASSVGSVDRGDTQYF. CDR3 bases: TGTGCCAGCAGCGTAGGCTCGGTTGACAGGGGAGATACGCAGTATTTT.